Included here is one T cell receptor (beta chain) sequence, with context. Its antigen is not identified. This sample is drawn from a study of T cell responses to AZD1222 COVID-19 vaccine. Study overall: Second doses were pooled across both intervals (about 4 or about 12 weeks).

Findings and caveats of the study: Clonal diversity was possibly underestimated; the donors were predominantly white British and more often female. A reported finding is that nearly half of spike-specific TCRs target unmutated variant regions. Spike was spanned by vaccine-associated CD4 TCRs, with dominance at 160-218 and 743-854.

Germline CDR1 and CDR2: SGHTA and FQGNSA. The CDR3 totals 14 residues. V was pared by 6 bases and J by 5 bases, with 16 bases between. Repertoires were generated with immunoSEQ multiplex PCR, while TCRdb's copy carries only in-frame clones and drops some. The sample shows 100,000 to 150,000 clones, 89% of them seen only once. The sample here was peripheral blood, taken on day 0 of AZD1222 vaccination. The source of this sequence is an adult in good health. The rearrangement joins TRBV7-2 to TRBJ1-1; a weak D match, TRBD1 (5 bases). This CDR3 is CASRAIPQATEAFF. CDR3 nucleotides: TGTGCCAGCAGGGCAATACCACAGGCGACTGAAGCTTTCTTT.